This T cell receptor (beta chain) was documented in a study of T-cell memory formation after mild COVID-19 (dated by TCRdb to the early 2020s). Regarding the research as a whole: Most TCR sequence clusters were specific to one of the two donors. Longitudinal TCRalpha and TCRbeta repertoire sequencing tracked T-cell clones expanding and contracting after mild COVID-19 in two donors. The cohort comprised two young, previously healthy adult volunteers, one female and one male.

Trimming takes 6 bases off V and 4 bases off J; junction bases not matched to a gene: 5. Per the germline V gene (reference sequence), DFQATT is the CDR1 and SNEGSKA is the CDR2. The CDR3, cysteine through phenylalanine, is 12 amino acids long. CDR3 DNA only is kept here, 36 bases in frame from base 1. Points on this clonotype: Its antigen remains undetermined. Nothing much larger sits one base from this clone, and base qualities are not available.

Sequencing took place on an Illumina NovaSeq 6000. Using 5'RACE with constant-segment primers, TCRalpha and TCRbeta cDNA libraries were constructed, with sample barcodes and unique molecular identifiers added in the process. Trizol reagent was used to extract RNA from every sample. Library amplification was performed in two PCR steps, and a second sample barcode and Illumina TruSeq adapters were introduced in the second step. Libraries were sequenced on an Illumina NovaSeq with 2 x 150 bp paired-end reads. In the source study's methods: With migec v1.2.7, reads were demultiplexed and then collapsed into UMI-guided consensus sequences. With mixcr v2.1.11, UMI consensuses were aligned to TRA and TRB V and J templates and assembled into clonotypes. Clonotypes were classified as expanded or contracted when called significant by both edgeR and NoisET, with noise models trained on biological replicates. edgeR calls used a false discovery rate-adjusted p below 0.01 and a log2 fold-change threshold of 1. As an exploratory analysis of dynamics, PCA with hierarchical clustering was applied to max-normalized trajectories of the 1000 most abundant clonotypes. Separately sequenced CD4+ and CD8+ repertoires were used to assign the CD4 or CD8 phenotype of responding clones. Clones were called with MiXCR by TCRdb after fastp trimmed the public reads at Q25, and only in-frame beta chains were retained. When rows share a CDR3 protein, they turn into one entry using the most common DNA and genes. None of the V and J calls come from the authors' own analysis; TCRdb made them. Here the sample has about 350,000 distinct CDR3 sequences; about an eighth occur a single time. The top ten clonotypes cover about a fifth of the sample.

Summary of the overall study and its limitations: Balanced CD4/CD8 phenotypes were observed for clones contracting from day 15 to 85, whereas a bias towards CD4+ was observed for a second wave of clones expanding from day 15 to 37. Contracting CD4+ clones were found mainly in CM and EM memory subsets, while CD8+ clones were enriched in EMRA. SARS-CoV-2 specificity of the second-wave clones peaking on day 37 was not confirmed. Some responding clones were found in pre-infection memory, which suggests that pre-existing cross-reactive memory T cells took part in the SARS-CoV-2 response. Only a couple of mild cases were covered in the study, and larger cohorts including severe cases with pre-infection samples were considered necessary.

Ficoll-Paque density gradient centrifugation was used to isolate PBMCs. This clonotype was sampled from a man between 18 and 35 years old who had mild COVID-19 (a few samples of this study predate the infection). The sample titles of this study are shuffled in the database, so cell type and time point are left out; the donor was told from shared clones. The sequence is built from TRBV20-1 and TRBJ1-1; the central 7 bases match TRBD1. Sequenced material: PBMCs or a T cell subset sorted from them (not recorded which). The base sequence is TGCAGTGCAATGACAGGGTTCACTGAAGCTTTCTTT. The encoded protein is CSAMTGFTEAFF.